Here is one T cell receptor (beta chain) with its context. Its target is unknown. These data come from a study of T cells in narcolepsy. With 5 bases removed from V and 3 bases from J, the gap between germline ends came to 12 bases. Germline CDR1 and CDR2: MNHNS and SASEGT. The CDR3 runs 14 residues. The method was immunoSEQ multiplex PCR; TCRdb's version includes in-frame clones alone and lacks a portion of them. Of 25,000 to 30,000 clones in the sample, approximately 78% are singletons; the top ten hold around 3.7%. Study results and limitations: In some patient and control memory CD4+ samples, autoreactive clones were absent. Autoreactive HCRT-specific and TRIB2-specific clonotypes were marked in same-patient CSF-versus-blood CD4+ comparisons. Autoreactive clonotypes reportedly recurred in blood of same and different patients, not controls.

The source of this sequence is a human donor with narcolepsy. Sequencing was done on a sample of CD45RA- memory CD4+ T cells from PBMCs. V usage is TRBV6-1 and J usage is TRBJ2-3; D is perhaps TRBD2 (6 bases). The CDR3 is CASSPRLGTDTQYF. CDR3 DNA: TGTGCCAGCAGTCCAAGACTAGGGACAGATACGCAGTATTTT.